These 7 T cell receptor beta chains share one sample of origin, sequenced in a study of a mutant IDH1 vaccine in newly diagnosed glioma. Only in-frame clones appear in the TCRdb table, and some are missing; sequencing was by immunoSEQ multiplex PCR. This table holds 23,000 or so clones, 75% to 80% found once. These TCRs are of unknown antigen specificity. Sample time point: week 5, during vaccination. What each vaccine dose contained was 300 ug of mutant IDH1 20-mer peptide, accompanied by topical imiquimod. The sample in question was PBMCs, obtained from a glioma patient whose treatment included an IDH1 peptide vaccine. Source of these receptors: a man in his forties with glioma.

V gene TRBV5-4 combines with J gene TRBJ1-1; D gene unclear. CDR1 SGHNT and CDR2 YYREEE come from the germline V gene (reference sequence). This CDR3 contains 12 residues. The V and J ends lost 6 bases and 0 bases respectively, with 6 bases between them. CDR3 bases: TGTGCCAGCAACACCATGAACACTGAAGCTTTCTTT. It specifies CASNTMNTEAFF.

The gene calls are TRBV27 and TRBJ2-2, with TRBD1 as a possible D gene (6 bases). The CDR3 consists of 14 residues. Germline V CDR1 and CDR2: MNHEY, SMNVEV (reference sequence). V lost 3 bases, J lost 4 bases, and 9 bases lay in between. CDR3 amino acids: CASSLGASTGELFF. CDR3 bases: TGTGCCAGCAGTTTGGGGGCCTCCACCGGGGAGCTGTTTTTT.

This chain joins TRBV27 and TRBJ1-2; D gene uncertain. Trimming pared 5 bases from V and 5 bases from J, leaving 15 bases between. Germline-derived CDR1 and CDR2 are MNHEY and SMNVEV (reference sequence). The CDR3 is made up of 14 amino acids. In DNA, the CDR3 is TGTGCCAGCAGTCTTCGGACGGCGGGTTATGGCTACACCTTC. Its translation is CASSLRTAGYGYTF.

The chain couples TRBV9 to TRBJ2-3; D not certain. CDR1 is SGDLS and CDR2 is YYNGEE in the germline V gene. V was pared by 2 bases and J by 2 bases, with 6 bases between. The CDR3 totals 13 residues. The CDR3 DNA follows: TGTGCCAGCAGCGTGTCACTCACAGATACGCAGTATTTT. Its translation is CASSVSLTDTQYF.

V gene TRBV4-3 combines with J gene TRBJ2-1; D may correspond to TRBD1 or TRBD2 (5 bases each). In germline, CDR1 is LGHNA, CDR2 YSLEER. This CDR3 is built from 12 residues. The V and J ends lost 4 bases and 9 bases respectively, with 10 bases between them. CDR3 sequence (DNA): TGCGCCAGCAGCCCTCTTGGGGGTGAGCAGTTCTTC. Translation gives CASSPLGGEQFF.

J is TRBJ1-4 and V is TRBV5-1; tentatively, D is TRBD1 (6 bases). The germline gives CDR1 SGHRS, CDR2 YFSETQ. This CDR3 is 16 amino acids long. With 0 bases removed from V and 8 bases from J, the gap between germline ends came to 17 bases. Written as DNA, the CDR3 is TGCGCCAGCAGCTTGGGGGCAGGGGCCCAGGTGGAAAAACTGTTTTTT. This sequence encodes CASSLGAGAQVEKLFF.

The rearrangement uses TRBV9 and TRBJ2-1; TRBD2 agrees at 9 bases. The germline V gene has CDR1 SGDLS and CDR2 YYNGEE. Losses at the gene ends were 0 bases for V and 7 bases for J; bases not matched to a gene: 8. This CDR3 is 16 amino acids long. The CDR3 coding sequence is TGTGCCAGCAGCGTAGCTGGGGCTAGCGGGATAAATGAGCAGTTCTTC. Amino acid sequence: CASSVAGASGINEQFF. The whole variable domain, remainder taken from reference TRBV9 and TRBJ2-1, is DSGVTQTPKHLITATGQRVTLRCSPRSGDLSVYWYQQSLDQGLQFLIQYYNGEERAKGNILERFSAQQFPDLHSELNLSSLELGDSALYFCASSVAGASGINEQFFGPGTRLTVL.